Given below is one TCR beta chain in context. Its target is unknown. The germline V gene encodes CDR1 LNHDA and CDR2 SQIVND (reference sequence). V was cut by 3 bases and J by 0 bases, with 5 bases left in between. This CDR3 region has 13 residues. This sample's treatment: 15 to 20 received Ad26.COV2.S at low or high dose, single or two shots; 5 received placebo; per-sample allocation not given. Day 63 following the first vaccine or placebo injection was when the samples were taken. Clones were read by immunoSEQ multiplex PCR, and TCRdb kept only the in-frame ones, dropping some. The sample lists 300,000 to 400,000 clones, 85% to 90% occurring once. The sample originates from a study of Ad26.COV2.S vaccination and SARS-CoV-2 variants. Study overall: Into the muscle, Ad26.COV2.S was dosed once or twice, 56 days apart.

Broader study findings: Recipients of vaccine and of placebo showed similar breadth of their non-spike TCR repertoires. Reportedly, spike-specific CD8+ and CD4+ T cell responses achieved substantial breadth once vaccination had taken place. Analyses of TCR breadth and depth may have underestimated total T cell responses.

The sequence derives from a person between 18 and 59 years old who received the Ad26.COV2.S COVID-19 vaccine or a placebo. Here the sequenced sample was peripheral blood, taken in a trial of Ad26.COV2.S vaccine versus placebo. The chain combines TRBV19 with TRBJ1-1; D call uncertain. CDR3 nucleotide sequence: TGTGCCAGTAGTATTAACCTGAACACTGAAGCTTTCTTT. Translating it yields CASSINLNTEAFF.